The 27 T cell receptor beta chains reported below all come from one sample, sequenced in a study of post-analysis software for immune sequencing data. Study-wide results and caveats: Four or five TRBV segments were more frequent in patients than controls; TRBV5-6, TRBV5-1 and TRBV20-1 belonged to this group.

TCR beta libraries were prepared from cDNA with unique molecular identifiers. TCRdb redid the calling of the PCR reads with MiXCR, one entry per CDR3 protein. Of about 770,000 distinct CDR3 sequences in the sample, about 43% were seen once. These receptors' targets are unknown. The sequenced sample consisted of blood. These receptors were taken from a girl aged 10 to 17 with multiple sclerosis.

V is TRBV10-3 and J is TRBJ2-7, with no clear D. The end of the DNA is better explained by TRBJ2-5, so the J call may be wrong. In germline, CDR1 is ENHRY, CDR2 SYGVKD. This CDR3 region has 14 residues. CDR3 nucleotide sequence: TGTGCCATCAGCCGGGTCGCGGAAGGAGAGACCCAGTACTTC. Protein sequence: CAISRVAEGETQYF.

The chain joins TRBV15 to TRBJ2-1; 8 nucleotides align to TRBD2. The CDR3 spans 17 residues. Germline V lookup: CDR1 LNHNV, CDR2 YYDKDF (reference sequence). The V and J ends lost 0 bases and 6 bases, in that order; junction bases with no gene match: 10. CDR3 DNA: TGTGCCACCAGCAGAGATCGCGCTAGCGGGTTGGTCAATGAGCAGTTCTTC. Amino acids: CATSRDRASGLVNEQFF.

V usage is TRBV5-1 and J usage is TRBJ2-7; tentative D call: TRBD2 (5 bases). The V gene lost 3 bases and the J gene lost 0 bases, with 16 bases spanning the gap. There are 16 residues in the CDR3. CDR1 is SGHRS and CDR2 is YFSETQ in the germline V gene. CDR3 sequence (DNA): TGCGCCAGCAGCTCCAACCTACTAGGGAGCTCCTACGAGCAGTACTTC. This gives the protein CASSSNLLGSSYEQYF.

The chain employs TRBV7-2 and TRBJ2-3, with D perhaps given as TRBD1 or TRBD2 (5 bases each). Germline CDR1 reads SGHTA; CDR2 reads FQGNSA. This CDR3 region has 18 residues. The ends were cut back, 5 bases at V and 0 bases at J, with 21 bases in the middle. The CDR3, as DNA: TGTGCCAGCAGCCAACCGGGACGGAGAGTTTTAAGCACAGATACGCAGTATTTT. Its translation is CASSQPGRRVLSTDTQYF.

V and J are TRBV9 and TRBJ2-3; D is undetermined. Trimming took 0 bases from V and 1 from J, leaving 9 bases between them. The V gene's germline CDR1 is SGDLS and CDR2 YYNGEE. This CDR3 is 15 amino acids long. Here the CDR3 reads CASSVGVGGTDTQYF. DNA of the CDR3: TGTGCCAGCAGCGTAGGGGTAGGAGGCACAGATACGCAGTATTTT.

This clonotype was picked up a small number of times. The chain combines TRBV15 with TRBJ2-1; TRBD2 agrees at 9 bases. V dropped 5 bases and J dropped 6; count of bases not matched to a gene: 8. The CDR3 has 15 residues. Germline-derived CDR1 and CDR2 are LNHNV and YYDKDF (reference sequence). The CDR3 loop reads CATSVSGSGINEQFF. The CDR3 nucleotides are TGTGCCACCAGCGTTAGCGGGAGTGGGATCAATGAGCAGTTCTTC. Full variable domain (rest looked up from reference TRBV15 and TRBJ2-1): DAMVIQNPRYQVTQFGKPVTLSCSQTLNHNVMYWYQQKSSQAPKLLFHYYDKDFNNEADTPDNFQSRRPNTSFCFLDIRSPGLGDTAMYLCATSVSGSGINEQFFGPGTRLTVL.

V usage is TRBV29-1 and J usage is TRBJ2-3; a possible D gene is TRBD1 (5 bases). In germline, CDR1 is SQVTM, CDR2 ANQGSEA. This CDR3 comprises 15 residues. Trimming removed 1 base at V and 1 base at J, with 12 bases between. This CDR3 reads CSVEVWPGRTDTQYF. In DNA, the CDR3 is TGCAGCGTTGAAGTTTGGCCAGGGCGCACAGATACGCAGTATTTT.

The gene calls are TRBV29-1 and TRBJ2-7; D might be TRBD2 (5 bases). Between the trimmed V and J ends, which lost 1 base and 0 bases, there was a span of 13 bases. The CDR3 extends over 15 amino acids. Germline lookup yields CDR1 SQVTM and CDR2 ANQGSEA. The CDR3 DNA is TGCAGCGTTGAAGTAGAGACTAAACTCTCCTACGAGCAGTACTTC. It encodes CSVEVETKLSYEQYF.

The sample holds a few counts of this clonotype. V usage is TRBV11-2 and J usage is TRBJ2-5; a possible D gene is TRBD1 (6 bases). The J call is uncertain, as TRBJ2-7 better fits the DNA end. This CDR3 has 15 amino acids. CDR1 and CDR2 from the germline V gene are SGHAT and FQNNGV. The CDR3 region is CASTPLGHRGHEQYF. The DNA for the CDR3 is TGTGCCAGCACCCCCTTGGGACACCGGGGCCACGAGCAGTACTTC.

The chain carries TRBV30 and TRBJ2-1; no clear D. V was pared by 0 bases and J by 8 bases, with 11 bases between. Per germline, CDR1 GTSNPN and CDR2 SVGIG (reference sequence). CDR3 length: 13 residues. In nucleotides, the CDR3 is TGTGCCTGGAGTGTTATTCGGTGGGATGAGCAGTTCTTC. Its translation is CAWSVIRWDEQFF. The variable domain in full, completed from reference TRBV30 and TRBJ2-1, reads SQTIHQWPATLVQPVGSPLSLECTVEGTSNPNLYWYRQAAGRGLQLLFYSVGIGQISSEVPQNLSASRPQDRQFILSSKKLLLSDSGFYLCAWSVIRWDEQFFGPGTRLTVL.

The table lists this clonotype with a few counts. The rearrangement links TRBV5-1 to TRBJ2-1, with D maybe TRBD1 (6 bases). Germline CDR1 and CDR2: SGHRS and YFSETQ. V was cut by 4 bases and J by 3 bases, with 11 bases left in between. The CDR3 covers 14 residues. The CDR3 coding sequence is TGCGCCAGCAGCAGAGGGGACAACTACAATGAGCAGTTCTTC. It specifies CASSRGDNYNEQFF.

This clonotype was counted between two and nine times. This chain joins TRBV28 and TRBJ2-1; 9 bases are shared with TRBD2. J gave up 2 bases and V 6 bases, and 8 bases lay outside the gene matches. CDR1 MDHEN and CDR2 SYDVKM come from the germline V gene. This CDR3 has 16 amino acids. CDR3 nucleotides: TGTGCCAGCAGACTCCCCATAGCGGGAGCCTACAATGAGCAGTTCTTC. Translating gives CASRLPIAGAYNEQFF.

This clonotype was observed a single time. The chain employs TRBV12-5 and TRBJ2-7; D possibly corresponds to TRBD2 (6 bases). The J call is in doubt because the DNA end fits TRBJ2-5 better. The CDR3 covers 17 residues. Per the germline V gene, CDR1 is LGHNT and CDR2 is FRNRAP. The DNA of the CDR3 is TGTGCTAGTGGTCCCTGGCTCGGGACTCTAGGACGAGAGACCCAGTACTTC. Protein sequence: CASGPWLGTLGRETQYF.

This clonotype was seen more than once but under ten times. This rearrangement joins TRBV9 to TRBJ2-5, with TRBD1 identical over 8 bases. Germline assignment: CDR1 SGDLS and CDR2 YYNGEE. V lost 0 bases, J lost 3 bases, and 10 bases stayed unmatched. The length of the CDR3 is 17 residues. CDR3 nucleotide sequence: TGTGCCAGCAGCGTAGGGTCAGGGGGCGTTCCCGAAGAGACCCAGTACTTC. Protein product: CASSVGSGGVPEETQYF. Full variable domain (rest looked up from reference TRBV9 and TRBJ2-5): DSGVTQTPKHLITATGQRVTLRCSPRSGDLSVYWYQQSLDQGLQFLIQYYNGEERAKGNILERFSAQQFPDLHSELNLSSLELGDSALYFCASSVGSGGVPEETQYFGPGTRLLVL.

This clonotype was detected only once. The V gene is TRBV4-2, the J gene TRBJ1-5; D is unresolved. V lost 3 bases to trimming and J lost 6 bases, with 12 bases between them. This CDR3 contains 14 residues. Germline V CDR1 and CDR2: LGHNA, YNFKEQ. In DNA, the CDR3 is TGTGCCAGCAGCCAGGCCATGTATAGTCAGCCCCAGCATTTT. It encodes CASSQAMYSQPQHF.

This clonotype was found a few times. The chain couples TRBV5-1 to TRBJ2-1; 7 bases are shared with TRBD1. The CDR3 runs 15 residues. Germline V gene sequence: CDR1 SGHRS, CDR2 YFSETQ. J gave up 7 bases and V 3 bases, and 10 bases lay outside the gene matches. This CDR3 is CASSYGLGGLNEQFF. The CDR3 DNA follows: TGCGCCAGCAGCTACGGTCTAGGGGGCCTAAATGAGCAGTTCTTC.

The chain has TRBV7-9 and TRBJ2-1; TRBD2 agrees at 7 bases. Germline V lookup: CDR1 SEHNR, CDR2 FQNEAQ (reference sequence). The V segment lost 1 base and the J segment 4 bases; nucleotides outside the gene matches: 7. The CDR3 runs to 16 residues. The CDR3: CASSLELARLYNEQFF. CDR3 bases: TGTGCCAGCAGCTTAGAACTAGCGAGACTGTACAATGAGCAGTTCTTC.

CDR3 region: CASSSPLGGRFSTDTQYF. The CDR3 bases are TGTGCCAGCAGTTCCCCCCTCGGCGGGAGGTTCTCCACAGATACGCAGTATTTT. The chain has TRBV27 and TRBJ2-3, with 8 bases fitting TRBD2. This CDR3 region has 18 residues. V lost 4 bases to trimming and J lost 2 bases; unmatched junction nucleotides: 14. Per germline, CDR1 MNHEY and CDR2 SMNVEV (reference sequence).

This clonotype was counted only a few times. The CDR3 nucleotides are TGTGCCAGCCGAATGCAGGGTAACTACGAGCAGTACTTC. This codes for CASRMQGNYEQYF. The chain recombines TRBV6-6 with TRBJ2-7, with a weak D call TRBD1 (5 bases). V lost 8 bases and J lost 3, with 14 bases in between. The CDR3 totals 13 residues. The germline V gene has CDR1 MNHNY and CDR2 SVGAGI (reference sequence).

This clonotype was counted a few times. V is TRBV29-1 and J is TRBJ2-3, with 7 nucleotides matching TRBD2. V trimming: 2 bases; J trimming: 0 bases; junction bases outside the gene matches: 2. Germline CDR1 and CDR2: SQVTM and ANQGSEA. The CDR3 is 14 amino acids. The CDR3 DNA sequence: TGCAGCGTTGAAATGGGGGGGAGCACAGATACGCAGTATTTT. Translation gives CSVEMGGSTDTQYF.

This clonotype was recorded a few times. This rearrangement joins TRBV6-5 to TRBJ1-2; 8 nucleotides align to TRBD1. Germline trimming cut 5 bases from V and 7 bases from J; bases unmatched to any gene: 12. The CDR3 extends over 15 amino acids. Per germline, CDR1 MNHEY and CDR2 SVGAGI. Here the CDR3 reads CASSITGQGFSGYTF. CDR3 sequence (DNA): TGTGCCAGCAGTATCACCGGACAGGGTTTCTCTGGCTACACCTTC.

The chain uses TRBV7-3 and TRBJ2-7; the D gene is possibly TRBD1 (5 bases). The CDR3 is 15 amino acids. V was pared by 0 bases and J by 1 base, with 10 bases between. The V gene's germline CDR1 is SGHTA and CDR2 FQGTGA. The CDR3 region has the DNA TGTGCCAGCAGCTTAACACAGGAGAGGTCCTACGAGCAGTACTTC. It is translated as CASSLTQERSYEQYF.

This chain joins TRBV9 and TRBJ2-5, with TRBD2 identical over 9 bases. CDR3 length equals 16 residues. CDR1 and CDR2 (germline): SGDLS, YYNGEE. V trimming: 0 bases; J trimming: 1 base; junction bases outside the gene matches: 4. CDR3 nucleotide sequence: TGTGCCAGCAGCGTAGATCCTAGCGGGACCCAAGAGACCCAGTACTTC. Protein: CASSVDPSGTQETQYF.

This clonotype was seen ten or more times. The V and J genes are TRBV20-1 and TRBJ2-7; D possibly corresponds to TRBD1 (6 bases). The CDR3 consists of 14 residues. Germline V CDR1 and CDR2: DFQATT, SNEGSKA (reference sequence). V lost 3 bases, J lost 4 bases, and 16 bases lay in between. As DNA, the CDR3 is TGCAGTGCTAGCGAGGGACACCTGTGGTACGAGCAGTACTTC. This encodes CSASEGHLWYEQYF.

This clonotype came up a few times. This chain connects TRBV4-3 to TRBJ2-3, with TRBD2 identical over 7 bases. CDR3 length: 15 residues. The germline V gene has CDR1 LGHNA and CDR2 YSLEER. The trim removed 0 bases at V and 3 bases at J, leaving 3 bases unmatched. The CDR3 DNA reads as TGCGCCAGCAGCCAAGAGTGGCGGGAGACAGATACGCAGTATTTT. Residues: CASSQEWRETDTQYF.

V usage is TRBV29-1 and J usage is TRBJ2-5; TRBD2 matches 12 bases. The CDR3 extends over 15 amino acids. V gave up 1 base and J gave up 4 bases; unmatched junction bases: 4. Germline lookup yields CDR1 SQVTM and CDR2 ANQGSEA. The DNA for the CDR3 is TGCAGCGTTGAAGCCGCTAGCGGGAGGGGAGAGACCCAGTACTTC. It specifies CSVEAASGRGETQYF.

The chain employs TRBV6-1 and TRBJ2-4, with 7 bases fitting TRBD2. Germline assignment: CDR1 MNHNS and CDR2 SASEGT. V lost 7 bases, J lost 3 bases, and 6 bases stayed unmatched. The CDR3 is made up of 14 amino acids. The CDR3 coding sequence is TGTGCCAGCATTCCGGGGGGTCTCAAAAACATTCAGTACTTC. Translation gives CASIPGGLKNIQYF.